Included here is one T cell receptor beta chain sequence, with context. This clonotype has just a few counts. What this receptor recognizes is not known. No clone much larger than this one lies a single base away; base qualities are absent. There are 14 amino acids in the CDR3, from cysteine to phenylalanine inclusive. The kept DNA is CDR3 alone, 42 bases in frame from the first base. V loses 2 bases, J loses 2 bases, and the germline ends lie 7 bases apart. CDR1 and CDR2 are drawn from the germline V gene (reference sequence): SEHNR, FQNEAQ. The sample comes from a study of CD8 T cells in ankylosing spondylitis (dated by TCRdb to about 2017). Background for the entire study: T cell receptor beta repertoires were profiled in healthy donors and ankylosing spondylitis patients so that disease-linked TCR variants could be found. The full study cohort comprised 25 ankylosing spondylitis patients and some 110 healthy donors. Peripheral blood samples were taken, and synovial fluid was additionally collected from ankylosing spondylitis patients.

The instrument was an Illumina HiSeq 2500. Quantitative 5'-RACE with molecular barcodes was used to prepare TCR beta libraries. Concerning the study's data processing: A new computational method based on a probabilistic model of VDJ rearrangement was used to identify disease-linked TCR variants. TCRdb's own reprocessing of the public reads used fastp at Q25 and MiXCR and kept productive beta chains. Rows merge per CDR3 protein into single entries with the most common DNA and genes. TCRdb, not the original authors, processed these V and J calls. The sample table lists roughly 180,000 distinct CDR3 sequences, around 8.9% of them with a count of one. The ten largest clones take up roughly 16% of the sample. Summary of the overall study and its limitations: Significant enrichment of the disease-linked clones was reported in matched synovial fluid samples from ankylosing spondylitis patients. Some TCR beta motif variants had previously been reported in synovial fluid and blood of reactive arthritis patients, which suggested common disease-initiation mechanisms. A CD8+ phenotype was shown by the disease-linked clones, which were found at relatively low frequencies in peripheral blood. Blood from ankylosing spondylitis patients appeared to be characterized by a TCR beta motif made up of several highly homologous amino acid variants.

Source material: blood, either unsorted or a sorted T cell fraction (not recorded which). The receptor's source is a female donor with ankylosing spondylitis or in good health (not recorded which). Recombination joined TRBV7-9 with TRBJ2-1, with an unclear D gene assignment. The nucleotides are TGTGCCAGCAGCTTACAGAATACCTACAATGAGCAGTTCTTC. The resulting protein is CASSLQNTYNEQFF.